The 31 T cell receptor beta chains below were found in one sample sequenced in a study of CD8 T cells in Susac syndrome. An input of about 0.45 to 1 ug of RNA was subjected to reverse transcription using random hexamers. Each CDR3 protein gets one entry after TCRdb re-called the immunoSEQ multiplex PCR reads with MiXCR. This table has roughly 200,000 distinct CDR3 sequences, about 91% appearing once. Sequences were obtained from CD4+ T cells from PBMCs. These receptors were collected from a human donor with Susac syndrome.

V gene TRBV4-1 combines with J gene TRBJ1-5; D not certain. V shed 3 bases and J shed 6 bases, with 9 bases lying between them. The CDR3 sequence is 13 residues long. The germline V gene has CDR1 MGHRA and CDR2 YSYEKL. The CDR3 DNA follows: TGCGCCAGCAGCCAGATCGTTAGTCAGCCCCAGCATTTT. Protein sequence: CASSQIVSQPQHF.

The V and J genes are TRBV28 and TRBJ1-5; D remains unclear. The CDR3 totals 13 residues. CDR1 is MDHEN, CDR2 SYDVKM, per germline. V shed 6 bases and J shed 1 base, with 7 bases lying between them. CDR3 in amino acids: CASRTQSNQPQHF. As DNA, the CDR3 is TGTGCCAGCAGAACACAAAGCAATCAGCCCCAGCATTTT.

This clonotype was counted only a few times. V is TRBV2 and J is TRBJ2-7; the match to TRBD1 covers 8 bases. This CDR3 has 13 amino acids. From germline, CDR1 is SNHLY and CDR2 FYNNEI. V lost 6 bases to trimming and J lost 5 bases; unmatched junction nucleotides: 6. The CDR3 is CASRLGQGNEQYF. Written as DNA, the CDR3 is TGTGCCAGCAGACTTGGACAGGGCAACGAGCAGTACTTC.

The sample holds a few counts of this clonotype. This chain joins TRBV6-5 and TRBJ2-5, with TRBD1 matching over 7 bases. Germline values: CDR1 MNHEY, CDR2 SVGAGI. The CDR3 sequence is 15 residues long. V dropped 5 bases and J dropped 2; count of bases not matched to a gene: 8. The CDR3 nucleotides are TGTGCCAGCAGTCAGACAGGGTCCGGGCAAGAGACCCAGTACTTC. Its protein is CASSQTGSGQETQYF.

V gene TRBV12-3 or TRBV12-4 combines with J gene TRBJ1-2; D call uncertain. V shed 5 bases and J shed 7 bases, with 17 bases lying between them. The CDR3 runs 14 residues. The CDR3 coding sequence is TGTGCCAGCAGTCGTACGTCAGGTTTTCCTGGCTACACCTTC. Residues: CASSRTSGFPGYTF.

This clonotype was seen more than once but under ten times. The chain uses TRBV12-3 or TRBV12-4 and TRBJ1-1, with TRBD1 matching 9 bases. CDR3 size: 12 residues. J was trimmed by 8 bases and V by 5 bases; bases with no gene match: 3. The CDR3 coding sequence is TGTGCCAGCAGTAGGGACAGGGTCGAAGCTTTCTTT. This encodes CASSRDRVEAFF.

The chain has TRBV30 and TRBJ2-1; TRBD2 aligns across 8 bases. The J segment lost 4 bases and the V segment lost 7 bases, leaving 6 bases of the junction unmatched. Looked up from germline, CDR1 is GTSNPN and CDR2 is SVGIG (reference sequence). This CDR3 is 13 amino acids long. The DNA for the CDR3 is TGTGCCTCTCGGTCGGGGGGGTACAATGAGCAGTTCTTC. Translated: CASRSGGYNEQFF.

The chain uses TRBV6-5 and TRBJ2-5, with D hard to call. V was trimmed by 0 bases and J by 5 bases, leaving 13 bases between them. The CDR3 totals 15 residues. In germline, CDR1 is MNHEY, CDR2 SVGAGI. CDR3 loop: CASSYSSGLGETQYF. CDR3 coding DNA: TGTGCCAGCAGTTACTCGTCCGGCCTTGGGGAGACCCAGTACTTC.

The chain joins TRBV5-1 to TRBJ1-1; no definite D call. This CDR3 has 13 residues. V dropped 5 bases and J dropped 1 base, with 9 bases sitting between them. The germline gives CDR1 SGHRS, CDR2 YFSETQ. The CDR3 region is CASRREENTEAFF. The CDR3 DNA follows: TGCGCCAGCAGGAGAGAGGAGAACACTGAAGCTTTCTTT.

In regard to this clonotype: Germline is not matched at one junction end, which may reflect a read error. This chain uses TRBV7-3 with TRBJ2-5, with D perhaps matching TRBD2 (5 bases). The CDR3 runs 13 residues. Germline V gene data show CDR1 as SGHTA and CDR2 as FQGTGA. CDR3 region: CASSLSGQETQYF. As DNA, the CDR3 is TGTGCCAGCAGTTTAAGCGGACAAGAGACCCAGTACTTC.

This rearrangement joins TRBV28 to TRBJ1-5, with unresolved D. Between the trimmed V and J ends, which lost 3 bases and 0 bases, there was a span of 3 bases. Germline V lookup: CDR1 MDHEN, CDR2 SYDVKM. This CDR3 spans 13 amino acids. CDR3 amino acids: CASSFLSNQPQHF. DNA of the CDR3: TGTGCCAGCAGTTTCCTTAGCAATCAGCCCCAGCATTTT.

The chain carries TRBV28 and TRBJ2-2, with a weak D call TRBD1 (6 bases). Germline V lookup: CDR1 MDHEN, CDR2 SYDVKM. The CDR3 runs 15 residues. Trimming took off 4 bases at V and 5 bases at J, with 14 bases between the two ends. CDR3 sequence reads: CASSSGHQWTGELFF. The CDR3 DNA follows: TGTGCCAGCAGTTCGGGACACCAGTGGACCGGGGAGCTGTTTTTT.

The J gene is TRBJ1-1, the V gene TRBV18, with unresolved D. In germline, CDR1 is KGHSH, CDR2 LQKENI. This CDR3 spans 16 amino acids. Trimming stripped 4 bases from V and 10 bases from J, with 25 bases between. The CDR3 DNA reads as TGTGCCAGCTCACGACGGGTCGGGCACTCGCAGGATAGAGCTTTCTTT. Protein sequence: CASSRRVGHSQDRAFF.

This chain links TRBV24-1 with TRBJ1-1; 7 nucleotides agree with TRBD1. The CDR3 is 14 amino acids. Germline loops: CDR1 KGHDR, CDR2 SFDVKD. V shed 2 bases and J 6 bases; nucleotides not matched to a gene: 5. CDR3: CATSDSQGLAEAFF. The CDR3 DNA follows: TGTGCCACCAGTGATTCACAGGGGTTGGCTGAAGCTTTCTTT.

The chain carries TRBV5-4 and TRBJ2-1; a weak D match, TRBD1 (6 bases). Germline V lookup: CDR1 SGHNT, CDR2 YYREEE (reference sequence). This CDR3 spans 13 amino acids. The V and J ends lost 4 bases and 3 bases respectively, with 8 bases between them. The CDR3 coding sequence is TGTGCCAGCAGCCCGACAGGCTACAATGAGCAGTTCTTC. Residues: CASSPTGYNEQFF.

The V call is TRBV5-4, the J call TRBJ2-3; 10 bases match TRBD2. Trimming cost V 3 bases and J 4 bases; bases outside gene matches: 5. This CDR3 is built from 15 residues. The V gene's germline CDR1 is SGHNT and CDR2 YYREEE (reference sequence). Here the CDR3 DNA reads TGTGCCAGCAGCTCCAGCGGGGGGGGACCAGATACGCAGTATTTT. Its translation is CASSSSGGGPDTQYF.

The chain couples TRBV5-6 to TRBJ1-2; 9 bases are a match to TRBD1. The J segment lost 6 bases and the V segment lost 2 bases, leaving 2 bases of the junction unmatched. There are 13 residues in the CDR3. The germline CDR1 and CDR2 sequences are SGHDT and YYEEEE. The DNA of the CDR3 is TGTGCCAGCAGCTTAAGACAGGGGGATGGCTACACCTTC. Protein sequence: CASSLRQGDGYTF. Using reference TRBV5-6 and TRBJ1-2 for the parts outside the CDR3, the full variable domain is DAGVTQSPTHLIKTRGQQVTLRCSPKSGHDTVSWYQQALGQGPQFIFQYYEEEERQRGNFPDRFSGHQFPNYSSELNVNALLLGDSALYLCASSLRQGDGYTFGSGTRLTVV.

J is TRBJ2-1 and V is TRBV4-1; D is ambiguous. Trimming took off 1 base at V and 0 bases at J, with 10 bases between the two ends. Germline values: CDR1 MGHRA, CDR2 YSYEKL. This CDR3 spans 16 amino acids. The CDR3 bases are TGCGCCAGCAGCCAAGCTGTACAACCCTCCTACAATGAGCAGTTCTTC. This codes for CASSQAVQPSYNEQFF.

The chain has TRBV14 and TRBJ2-1, with TRBD2 matching over 8 bases. Germline trimming cut 1 base from V and 7 bases from J; bases unmatched to any gene: 6. Germline V gene lookup returns CDR1 SGHDN and CDR2 FVKESK. CDR3 length equals 15 residues. The CDR3 protein is CASSQGRGARNEQFF. The CDR3 DNA sequence: TGTGCCAGCAGCCAAGGGCGGGGGGCCAGGAATGAGCAGTTCTTC.

This chain joins TRBV12-3 or TRBV12-4 and TRBJ2-7; TRBD1 agrees at 8 bases. The ends lost 3 bases at V and 3 bases at J; junction bases unmatched: 7. The CDR3 length is 15 residues. DNA for the CDR3: TGTGCCAGCAGTTTGTCCGGACAGGGAGTCTACGAGCAGTACTTC. Translation: CASSLSGQGVYEQYF.

V and J are TRBV5-4 and TRBJ1-2, with TRBD1 matching 8 bases. Germline V gene sequence: CDR1 SGHNT, CDR2 YYREEE (reference sequence). The length of the CDR3 is 15 residues. Germline trimming cut 4 bases from V and 5 bases from J; bases unmatched to any gene: 10. Written as DNA, the CDR3 is TGTGCCAGCAGCCCCCACGGACAGGGAGAGTATGGCTACACCTTC. It specifies CASSPHGQGEYGYTF. Based on the CDR3 plus reference TRBV5-4 and TRBJ1-2, the full variable domain is ETGVTQSPTHLIKTRGQQVTLRCSSQSGHNTVSWYQQALGQGPQFIFQYYREEENGRGNFPPRFSGLQFPNYSSELNVNALELDDSALYLCASSPHGQGEYGYTFGSGTRLTVV.

This chain uses TRBV28 with TRBJ2-7; TRBD2 matches at 7 bases. The trim removed 8 bases at V and 4 bases at J, leaving 23 bases unmatched. This CDR3 region has 18 residues. The germline V gene has CDR1 MDHEN and CDR2 SYDVKM. Written as DNA, the CDR3 is TGTGCCAGCCCCCCGGCAGTGGGTACGGGAGGAGAGTTGTACGAGCAGTACTTC. This encodes CASPPAVGTGGELYEQYF.

This clonotype was seen just once. V is TRBV18 and J is TRBJ1-2; tentative D call: TRBD1 (5 bases). The CDR3 extends over 14 amino acids. The germline V gene has CDR1 KGHSH and CDR2 LQKENI. V shed 3 bases and J shed 6 bases, with 14 bases lying between them. This CDR3 reads CASSPGRGSHGYTF. For the CDR3, the DNA is TGTGCCAGCTCACCGGGGAGGGGTTCCCATGGCTACACCTTC.

The chain carries TRBV5-1 and TRBJ2-7, with D perhaps matching TRBD1 (6 bases). Germline V lookup: CDR1 SGHRS, CDR2 YFSETQ. V was clipped by 4 bases and J by 5 bases, with 16 bases between them. The CDR3 runs 14 residues. CDR3: CASSPRVEGDEQYF. The DNA of the CDR3 is TGCGCCAGCAGCCCGAGGGTTGAGGGGGACGAGCAGTACTTC.

CDR3 sequence (DNA): TGCAGTGCTCGGACTAGTGGGGAGACCCAGTACTTC. Encoded protein: CSARTSGETQYF. The V and J genes are TRBV20-1 and TRBJ2-5; TRBD2 matches at 7 bases. This CDR3 contains 12 residues. Germline V gives CDR1 DFQATT, CDR2 SNEGSKA (reference sequence). The ends lost 5 bases at V and 5 bases at J; junction bases unmatched: 5.

The rearrangement joins TRBV7-9 to TRBJ1-2; D is unresolved. Trimming left V 1 base short and J 4 bases short, with 13 bases between. Germline CDR1 reads SEHNR; CDR2 reads FQNEAQ (reference sequence). The CDR3 runs to 15 residues. The chain's CDR3 is CASSLVGAESYGYTF. CDR3 coding DNA: TGTGCCAGCAGCTTAGTCGGCGCAGAGAGCTATGGCTACACCTTC.

This chain joins TRBV5-6 and TRBJ2-1; no clear D gene. Trimming cost V 4 bases and J 3 bases, with 11 bases left between them. The CDR3 runs to 14 residues. Germline CDR1 is SGHDT and CDR2 is YYEEEE. CDR3 nucleotide sequence: TGTGCCAGCAGCCCGTTTGTTTTCTACAATGAGCAGTTCTTC. It codes for CASSPFVFYNEQFF.

The genes are TRBV7-2 and TRBJ2-5; no definite D call. CDR3 length equals 14 residues. V was clipped by 4 bases and J by 5 bases, with 14 bases between them. Germline lookup yields CDR1 SGHTA and CDR2 FQGNSA. The CDR3 DNA reads as TGTGCCAGCAGCTCCTGGGCGGTTGCGGAGACCCAGTACTTC. Protein: CASSSWAVAETQYF.

The chain uses TRBV6-6 and TRBJ2-5; D remains ambiguous. The CDR3 loop spans 12 amino acids. CDR1 is MNHNY, CDR2 SVGAGI, per germline (reference sequence). V shed 5 bases and J shed 3 bases, with 7 bases lying between them. This CDR3 reads CASSLVKETQYF. The CDR3 nucleotides read TGTGCCAGCAGTCTGGTTAAAGAGACCCAGTACTTC.

The chain recombines TRBV12-5 with TRBJ2-7; 8 bases line up with TRBD2. The V segment lost 5 bases and the J segment 2 bases; nucleotides outside the gene matches: 8. The CDR3 runs to 15 residues. Germline V gene data show CDR1 as LGHNT and CDR2 as FRNRAP. CDR3 in amino acids: CASGLRAGAPYEQYF. The CDR3 DNA reads as TGTGCTAGTGGTCTCCGAGCGGGGGCCCCCTACGAGCAGTACTTC.

The V gene is TRBV14, the J gene TRBJ1-1, with 9 bases identical to TRBD1. Trimming took 1 base from V and 6 from J; bases not matched to a gene: 6. This CDR3 contains 15 residues. CDR1 is SGHDN and CDR2 is FVKESK in the germline V gene. The CDR3 DNA sequence: TGTGCCAGCAGCCAAGGGGACAGGGAGGTTGCTGAAGCTTTCTTT. As protein: CASSQGDREVAEAFF. The full variable domain, completed using reference TRBV14 and TRBJ1-1, is EAGVTQFPSHSVIEKGQTVTLRCDPISGHDNLYWYRRVMGKEIKFLLHFVKESKQDESGMPNNRFLAERTGGTYSTLKVQPAELEDSGVYFCASSQGDREVAEAFFGQGTRLTVV.